Listed here are 22 T cell receptor beta chains from one sample, sequenced in a study of OX40 agonist ivuxolimab in advanced cancers. Repertoires were generated with immunoSEQ multiplex PCR, while TCRdb's copy carries only in-frame clones and drops some. The sample lists fewer than 65,000 clones; approximately 90% were seen once. The material sequenced was CD4+ or CD8+ T cells sorted from blood, taken in a trial of the OX40 agonist ivuxolimab. Receptors originate from an adult with an advanced solid tumor such as melanoma, head and neck, liver or kidney cancer.

The V and J genes are TRBV7-6 and TRBJ1-1; weak D call: TRBD1 (6 bases). The CDR3 has 13 amino acids. Germline CDR1 and CDR2: SGHVS and FNYEAQ. Deletions cut 0 bases from V and 7 bases from J, with 9 bases between. CDR3 amino acids: CASSLAPGVEAFF. In DNA form, the CDR3 reads TGTGCCAGCAGCTTAGCCCCAGGGGTTGAAGCTTTCTTT.

This chain connects TRBV19 to TRBJ2-3, with TRBD2 matching 10 bases. Germline V gene sequence: CDR1 LNHDA, CDR2 SQIVND (reference sequence). J lost 6 bases, V lost 3 bases, and 3 bases had no gene match. The CDR3 loop spans 14 amino acids. The CDR3 DNA reads TGTGCCAGTAGTATGGGGACTAGCGACGATACGCAGTATTTT. It is translated as CASSMGTSDDTQYF.

The rearrangement joins TRBV18 to TRBJ2-1; D possibly corresponds to TRBD2 (5 bases). In germline, CDR1 is KGHSH, CDR2 LQKENI. Trimming removed 3 bases at V and 4 bases at J, with 19 bases between. The CDR3 is 17 residues long. DNA for the CDR3: TGTGCCAGCTCACCGCTCTCGGGCCCCCGAGGGTACAATGAGCAGTTCTTC. This sequence encodes CASSPLSGPRGYNEQFF.

V gene TRBV11-2 combines with J gene TRBJ1-5, with 8 bases fitting TRBD1. This CDR3 has 15 amino acids. The ends lost 3 bases at V and 2 bases at J; junction bases unmatched: 3. Germline V CDR1 and CDR2: SGHAT, FQNNGV. The CDR3 nucleotides read TGTGCCAGCAGCTTGGACAGGGTAGGCAATCAGCCCCAGCATTTT. This translates into CASSLDRVGNQPQHF. The whole variable domain, remainder taken from reference TRBV11-2 and TRBJ1-5, is EAGVAQSPRYKIIEKRQSVAFWCNPISGHATLYWYQQILGQGPKLLIQFQNNGVVDDSQLPKDRFSAERLKGVDSTLKIQPAKLEDSAVYLCASSLDRVGNQPQHFGDGTRLSIL.

This chain connects TRBV10-1 to TRBJ2-5; 8 nucleotides align to TRBD2. V gave up 3 bases and J gave up 6 bases; unmatched junction bases: 6. Germline values: CDR1 WNHNN, CDR2 SYGVQD (reference sequence). This CDR3 is 14 amino acids long. In DNA form, the CDR3 reads TGCGCCAGCAGTGAATCGGGGGGGGAGAAGACCCAGTACTTC. Its translation: CASSESGGEKTQYF.

V is TRBV27 and J is TRBJ2-2; tentatively, D is TRBD1 (8 bases). In germline, CDR1 is MNHEY, CDR2 SMNVEV (reference sequence). This CDR3 spans 16 amino acids. V lost 5 bases to trimming and J lost 4 bases, with 17 bases between them. The CDR3 protein is CASSPTGGAGTGELFF. The CDR3, as DNA: TGTGCCAGCAGTCCCACAGGGGGGGCGGGCACCGGGGAGCTGTTTTTT.

The chain employs TRBV2 and TRBJ2-1; perhaps TRBD2 as D (5 bases). The V gene's germline CDR1 is SNHLY and CDR2 FYNNEI. The CDR3 spans 14 residues. Trimming removed 8 bases from V and 5 bases from J, with 16 bases in between. The CDR3 loop is CASGSGFGNNEQFF. The CDR3 DNA follows: TGTGCCAGCGGGTCGGGGTTCGGGAACAATGAGCAGTTCTTC. Complete variable domain (other parts from reference TRBV2 and TRBJ2-1): EPEVTQTPSHQVTQMGQEVILRCVPISNHLYFYWYRQILGQKVEFLVSFYNNEISEKSEIFDDQFSVERPDGSNFTLKIRSTKLEDSAMYFCASGSGFGNNEQFFGPGTRLTVL.

V and J are TRBV6-1 and TRBJ2-7; 8 bases are shared with TRBD1. CDR1 and CDR2 (germline): MNHNS, SASEGT. The CDR3 consists of 12 residues. Losses at the gene ends were 10 bases for V and 1 base for J; bases not matched to a gene: 3. CDR3 coding DNA: TGTGCCATACGGGACAGGTCCTACGAGCAGTACTTC. Its protein is CAIRDRSYEQYF.

On this clone: Other DNA sequences of this sample code for an identical CDR3. The V and J genes are TRBV7-9 and TRBJ1-1, with D uncertain. The germline V gene encodes CDR1 SEHNR and CDR2 FQNEAQ (reference sequence). V dropped 1 base and J dropped 1 base, with 7 bases sitting between them. The CDR3 consists of 14 residues. The CDR3 DNA sequence: TGTGCCAGCAGCTTAGTCAGACCGAACACTGAAGCTTTCTTT. Protein product: CASSLVRPNTEAFF.

The chain joins TRBV6-5 to TRBJ2-5; 11 nucleotides agree with TRBD2. This CDR3 is 15 amino acids long. V was clipped by 8 bases and J by 2 bases; unmatched bases: 7. The germline V gene encodes CDR1 MNHEY and CDR2 SVGAGI. The chain's CDR3 is CASLASGGTQETQYF. For the CDR3, the DNA is TGTGCCAGCTTGGCTAGCGGGGGGACACAAGAGACCCAGTACTTC.

The V and J genes are TRBV28 and TRBJ2-2; possibly TRBD1 for D (6 bases). Trimming left V 6 bases short and J 6 bases short, with 11 bases between. The CDR3 covers 13 residues. Per germline, CDR1 MDHEN and CDR2 SYDVKM. CDR3 sequence (DNA): TGTGCCAGCAGACGCACAGGGTCCGGGGAGCTGTTTTTT. It translates to CASRRTGSGELFF.

The genes are TRBV5-6 and TRBJ1-6; D not certain. The V end lost 4 bases, the J end lost 0 bases, and 11 bases lay between the germline ends. The germline CDR1 and CDR2 sequences are SGHDT and YYEEEE. This CDR3 has 16 residues. CDR3 protein: CASSTSSSSYNSPLHF. CDR3 coding DNA: TGTGCCAGCAGCACCTCATCAAGCTCCTATAATTCACCCCTCCACTTT.

The chain uses TRBV5-6 and TRBJ2-7; 8 bases align to TRBD2. Germline trimming cut 4 bases from V and 0 bases from J; bases unmatched to any gene: 6. Germline values: CDR1 SGHDT, CDR2 YYEEEE. This CDR3 has 15 amino acids. The CDR3 loop reads CASSPQRGSSYEQYF. The CDR3 DNA is TGTGCCAGCAGCCCTCAGCGGGGGAGCTCCTACGAGCAGTACTTC. Drawing the rest from reference TRBV5-6 and TRBJ2-7, the complete variable domain is DAGVTQSPTHLIKTRGQQVTLRCSPKSGHDTVSWYQQALGQGPQFIFQYYEEEERQRGNFPDRFSGHQFPNYSSELNVNALLLGDSALYLCASSPQRGSSYEQYFGPGTRLTVT.

This clone was picked up one time. This chain joins TRBV6-1 and TRBJ2-1; D is perhaps TRBD1 or TRBD2 (5 bases each). The germline gives CDR1 MNHNS, CDR2 SASEGT. CDR3 length: 13 amino acids. The V gene lost 5 bases and the J gene lost 2 bases, with 7 bases spanning the gap. CDR3 region: CASSWDPYNEQFF. CDR3 DNA sequence: TGTGCCAGCAGTTGGGACCCCTACAATGAGCAGTTCTTC.

V is TRBV4-1 and J is TRBJ2-1; 8 nucleotides match TRBD2. Trimming cost V 5 bases and J 9 bases; bases outside gene matches: 6. Germline-derived CDR1 and CDR2 are MGHRA and YSYEKL. This CDR3 contains 13 residues. This CDR3 is CASSIPAGGEQFF. The CDR3 nucleotides are TGCGCCAGCAGCATCCCTGCGGGAGGTGAGCAGTTCTTC.

The gene calls are TRBV14 and TRBJ2-7; TRBD2 aligns across 12 bases. Germline V lookup: CDR1 SGHDN, CDR2 FVKESK. This CDR3 is 16 amino acids long. V gave up 4 bases and J gave up 0 bases; unmatched junction bases: 4. The CDR3 reads CASSPGLAGFSYEQYF. CDR3 coding DNA: TGTGCCAGCAGCCCAGGACTAGCGGGGTTCTCCTACGAGCAGTACTTC.

The V and J genes are TRBV15 and TRBJ2-5; 9 bases line up with TRBD1. V shed 9 bases, J shed 5 bases, and the junction held 13 bases outside the gene matches. The CDR3 contains 15 residues. Per germline, CDR1 LNHNV and CDR2 YYDKDF (reference sequence). The CDR3 region is CATNTPGQGVETQYF. The CDR3 DNA is TGTGCCACAAACACTCCGGGACAGGGAGTGGAGACCCAGTACTTC. The whole variable domain, remainder taken from reference TRBV15 and TRBJ2-5, is DAMVIQNPRYQVTQFGKPVTLSCSQTLNHNVMYWYQQKSSQAPKLLFHYYDKDFNNEADTPDNFQSRRPNTSFCFLDIRSPGLGDTAMYLCATNTPGQGVETQYFGPGTRLLVL.

The V and J genes are TRBV15 and TRBJ2-2; 9 positions match TRBD2. This CDR3 comprises 15 residues. V was pared by 8 bases and J by 1 base, with 5 bases of the junction left unmatched. The germline V gene encodes CDR1 LNHNV and CDR2 YYDKDF (reference sequence). Written as DNA, the CDR3 is TGTGCCACCGGCGGTAGCGGGGGGAACACCGGGGAGCTGTTTTTT. It translates to CATGGSGGNTGELFF.

V and J are TRBV5-6 and TRBJ2-7; TRBD1 or TRBD2 may be the D gene (6 bases each). V shed 2 bases and J shed 3 bases, with 15 bases lying between them. From germline, CDR1 is SGHDT and CDR2 YYEEEE. This CDR3 comprises 15 residues. The CDR3 DNA reads as TGTGCCAGCAGCTTTTGGACGAGGGGGGACTACGAGCAGTACTTC. The encoded protein is CASSFWTRGDYEQYF.

Points on this clone: One end of the junction fails to match germline, which may point to a read error. This chain links TRBV2 with TRBJ2-7; D remains ambiguous. Germline CDR1 SNHLY, CDR2 FYNNEI. This CDR3 is 14 amino acids long. CDR3 sequence: CASNEIGSAYEQYF. DNA for the CDR3: TGTGCCAGCAATGAAATAGGGTCCGCCTACGAGCAGTACTTC.

This clone was observed a single time. The V and J genes are TRBV27 and TRBJ2-3; D is ambiguous. CDR1 is MNHEY and CDR2 is SMNVEV in the germline V gene (reference sequence). V was clipped by 6 bases and J by 6 bases, with 10 bases between them. This CDR3 comprises 12 residues. In nucleotides, the CDR3 is TGTGCCAGCAGCCGAGCAATGGATACGCAGTATTTT. It is translated as CASSRAMDTQYF.

For the CDR3, the DNA is TGTGCCAGCCTTGGGGCCTCCGGAAAACTGTTTTTT. Amino acids: CASLGASGKLFF. The genes are TRBV27 and TRBJ1-4; possibly TRBD1 for D (5 bases). CDR1 is MNHEY, CDR2 SMNVEV, per germline (reference sequence). V was clipped by 8 bases and J by 10 bases, with 14 bases between them. This CDR3 contains 12 residues.